Sequencing of this TCR beta chain was carried out in a study of graft-versus-host responses after intestinal transplantation. The CDR3 has 15 residues. The trim removed 2 bases at V and 7 bases at J, leaving 3 bases unmatched. Germline V gives CDR1 LGHNA, CDR2 YNFKEQ. Intraepithelial and lamina propria lymphocytes were freed from processed graft tissue. This clone has a single count. The assay was immunoSEQ multiplex PCR, and TCRdb's table has in-frame clones only and misses some. The sample consists of about 63,000 clones, about 89% of them appearing once. The chain carries TRBV4-2 and TRBJ1-6, with 9 bases fitting TRBD1. The source was ileum tissue, collected roughly 54 weeks after transplant. The TCR comes from a human patient who received an intestinal transplant, so some T cells may come from the graft donor. CDR3 DNA: TGTGCCAGCAGCCAATACGGACAGGGGAATTCACCCCTCCACTTT. The encoded protein is CASSQYGQGNSPLHF.